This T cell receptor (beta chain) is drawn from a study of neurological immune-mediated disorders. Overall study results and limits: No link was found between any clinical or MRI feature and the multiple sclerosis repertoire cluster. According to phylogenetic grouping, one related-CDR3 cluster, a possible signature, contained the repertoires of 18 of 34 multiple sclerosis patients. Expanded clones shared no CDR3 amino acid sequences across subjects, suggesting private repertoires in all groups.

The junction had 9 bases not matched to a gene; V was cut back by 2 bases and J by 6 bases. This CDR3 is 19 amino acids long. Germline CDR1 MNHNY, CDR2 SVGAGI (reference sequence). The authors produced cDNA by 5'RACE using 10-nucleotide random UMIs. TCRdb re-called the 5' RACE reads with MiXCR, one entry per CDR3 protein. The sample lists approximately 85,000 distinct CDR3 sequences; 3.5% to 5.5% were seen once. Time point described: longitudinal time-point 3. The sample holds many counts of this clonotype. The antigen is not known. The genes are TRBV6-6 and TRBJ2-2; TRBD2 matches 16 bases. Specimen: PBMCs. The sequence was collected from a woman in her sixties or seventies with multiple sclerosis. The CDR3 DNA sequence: TGTGCCAGCAGTTACCGTCCCGGGACTAGCGGGGGGGCCGCCGGGGAGCTGTTTTTT. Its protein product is CASSYRPGTSGGAAGELFF.